This TCR beta chain originates from a study of CD8 T cells in Susac syndrome. Whole-study context: The Susac syndrome patients were therapy-naive, on corticosteroids, or on intravenous immunoglobulin alone at blood draw.

Sequencing of TCR beta, carried out with a high-throughput approach, was applied to CD8+ and CD4+ T cells from the blood. Diagnostic criteria for definite or probable disease, in their recently defined form, were met by the patients with Susac syndrome. CDR3 length: 13 residues. Between the trimmed V and J ends, which lost 4 bases and 8 bases, there was a span of 14 bases. Germline CDR1 reads LNHDA; CDR2 reads SQIVND (reference sequence). cDNA came from about 0.5 to 1 ug RNA primed by random hexamers. TCRdb reprocessed the immunoSEQ multiplex PCR reads with MiXCR, giving one entry per CDR3 protein. The table records roughly 76,000 distinct CDR3 sequences, about 93% of them present only once.

The sequence was obtained from a human donor with Susac syndrome. The chain is built from TRBV19 and TRBJ1-1; D is unresolved. The sequencing sample was made of CD8+ T cells from PBMCs. DNA for the CDR3: TGTGCCAGTAGTAACGCGGAGGGAACCGAAGCTTTCTTT. Translated, it gives CASSNAEGTEAFF.